This TCR beta chain emerged from a study of shared T cell receptors in the human thymus. Assay used: immunoSEQ multiplex PCR; TCRdb lists only in-frame clones, some missing. The sample includes 540,000 or so clones, more than 75% of them seen just once. Trimming removed 6 bases from V and 3 bases from J, with 22 bases in between. The CDR3 consists of 17 residues. The germline gives CDR1 LGHNA, CDR2 YNFKEQ. This sample was also put to use in a study of human thymus T cells. According to that study: Resected material from corrective heart surgery provided the thymus tissue analysed. Thymic as well as blood repertoires seemed to favor certain V and J genes unevenly. Related work showed strongly overlapping thymic repertoires across unrelated individuals.

The chain links TRBV4-2 to TRBJ2-3; D not certain. The receptor was isolated from a boy in the first two years of life with a congenital heart defect. Input material: thymocytes. The CDR3 reads CASSSSGLSPFTDTQYF. The CDR3 coding sequence is TGTGCCAGCAGTTCAAGTGGGCTATCCCCATTTACAGATACGCAGTATTTT.